Listed below are T cell receptor beta chains from one sample, sequenced in a study of CD8+CD57+ T cells in acquired aplastic anemia. TCRdb recomputed calls from the reads with MiXCR, one row per CDR3 protein. The sample shows 150,000 to 200,000 distinct CDR3 sequences, 55% to 80% of them seen only once. The source material was sorted CD4+, CD8+, or CD8+CD57+ T cells (not recorded which) from PBMCs. The receptors were gathered from a human donor in good health. The CDR3 runs from the conserved cysteine through the conserved F or W. The order of the fields is V gene, J gene, CDR3 protein.

>TRBV19|TRBJ1-5
CASSLARGGNQPQHF
>TRBV20-1|TRBJ1-5
CSAANRSQHF
>TRBV9|TRBJ1-5
CASNPWVSQPQHF
>TRBV24-1|TRBJ1-2
CATMGMNYGYTF
>TRBV9|TRBJ2-5
CASSVGGQGTETQYF
>TRBV10-3|TRBJ1-6
CAISLEGGGANSPLHF
>TRBV4-3|TRBJ2-5
CASSQGVGASKETQYF
>TRBV19|TRBJ1-5
CASGIWRQNQPQHF
>TRBV15|TRBJ2-5
CATSRAGGHSETQYF
>TRBV19|TRBJ1-2
CASSFPQGAYGYTF
>TRBV5-1|TRBJ1-6
CASSWDGTGDYSPLHF
>TRBV27|TRBJ2-1
CASSLIGGHYNEQFF
>TRBV29-1|TRBJ2-1
CSVEDPREQFF
>TRBV15|TRBJ2-5
CATMGEMGSRETQYF
>TRBV2|TRBJ1-3
CASRVGTSSGNTIYF
>TRBV28|TRBJ2-5
CASSLGDRGPETQYF
>TRBV24-1|TRBJ2-1
CATSDLWDRGDEQFF
>TRBV25-1|TRBJ1-6
CASSGPGRPNSPLHF
>TRBV10-1|TRBJ2-1
CASSDSGTNEQFF
>TRBV7-8|TRBJ2-7
CASSLSGRFGDEQYF
>TRBV19|TRBJ2-1
CASSIDQERGTAYNEQFF
>TRBV24-1|TRBJ2-2
CATSAWGAVF
>TRBV20-1|TRBJ2-7
CSARDGQGRLDEQYF
>TRBV19|TRBJ1-5
CASSILGNQPQHF
>TRBV6-1|TRBJ1-2
CASSFKYGYTF
>TRBV7-7|TRBJ2-1
CASSLGKYNEQFF
>TRBV6-5|TRBJ2-1
CAISSSEISYNEQFF
>TRBV7-9|TRBJ1-6
CASSREGNSPLHF
>TRBV7-2|TRBJ2-7
CASSLLAVSSYEQYF
>TRBV19|TRBJ1-5
CASRIGAGWTEGISNQPQHF
>TRBV27|TRBJ2-7
CASSFGTGASEQYF
>TRBV30|TRBJ2-1
CAWVGGSSYNEQFF
>TRBV12-3/TRBV12-4|TRBJ2-7
CASSPGRYYEQYF
>TRBV24-1|TRBJ1-5
CATSDGAEFNQPQHF
>TRBV29-1|TRBJ2-2
CSVEDCQARSHSNTGELFF
>TRBV15|TRBJ2-7
CATSIGTGIYEQYF
>TRBV7-3|TRBJ2-6
CASSWRGVTGANVLTF
>TRBV6-5|TRBJ1-6
CASRSPGAGTSPLHF
>TRBV5-1|TRBJ2-7
CASSLYSGTREQYF
>TRBV5-6|TRBJ2-7
CASSFGGFYEQYF
>TRBV15|TRBJ2-1
CATSSGLAAYNEQFF
>TRBV9|TRBJ1-4
CASSAQSTNEKLFF
>TRBV30|TRBJ2-2
CAWSVLSGMGTGELFF
>TRBV15|TRBJ2-7
CATSRVVVGTYEQYF
>TRBV6-1|TRBJ2-1
CASSEAEVVNEQFF
>TRBV7-3|TRBJ2-1
CASSLLAGGTYNEQFF
>TRBV7-3|TRBJ2-7
CASSLPGVCEQYF
>TRBV2|TRBJ1-1
CASSEAPKNTEAFF
>TRBV7-6|TRBJ2-7
CASSPLDGSYEQYF
>TRBV2|TRBJ2-5
CATSDPGRGETQYF
>TRBV7-9|TRBJ2-7
CASSWPSGEQYF
>TRBV13|TRBJ1-2
CASVGNYGYTF
>TRBV29-1|TRBJ1-2
CSVELDRGYGYTF
>TRBV2|TRBJ1-2
CASSEAFAYYGYTF
>TRBV6-6|TRBJ2-3
CASRGLTSGGRDTQYF
>TRBV28|TRBJ2-7
CASSPHPSVPYEQYF
>TRBV9|TRBJ1-2
CASSGQTGAVGNFGYTF